This T cell receptor beta chain came from a study of T cells in Graves' hyperthyroidism and ophthalmopathy. The CDR3 is 14 residues long. Between the trimmed V and J ends, which lost 3 bases and 2 bases, there was a span of 11 bases. Per the germline V gene, CDR1 is SEHNR and CDR2 is FQNEAQ (reference sequence). This clonotype has ten or more counts. Amplified TCR beta CDR3 regions came from RNA transcripts. First-round RT-PCR with HTBI primers amplified the TCR CDR3 region. TCRdb reprocessed the multiplex PCR reads via MiXCR and lists one record per CDR3 protein. The sample lists fewer than 650,000 distinct CDR3 sequences, over 35% seen once, with around two fifths in the top ten. The diagnoses drew upon clinical symptoms, serum thyroxine and TRAb, thyroid ultrasound and orbital computed tomography.

Sequencing input: peripheral blood or thyroid tissue (not recorded which). The chain combines TRBV7-9 with TRBJ2-7; weak D call: TRBD2 (6 bases). The sequence was collected from an adult woman with Graves' disease, either hyperthyroidism or ophthalmopathy (not recorded which). CDR3 DNA sequence: TGTGCCAGCAGCTTGGGGGGTGGGACCTACGAGCAGTACTTC. Encoded protein: CASSLGGGTYEQYF.